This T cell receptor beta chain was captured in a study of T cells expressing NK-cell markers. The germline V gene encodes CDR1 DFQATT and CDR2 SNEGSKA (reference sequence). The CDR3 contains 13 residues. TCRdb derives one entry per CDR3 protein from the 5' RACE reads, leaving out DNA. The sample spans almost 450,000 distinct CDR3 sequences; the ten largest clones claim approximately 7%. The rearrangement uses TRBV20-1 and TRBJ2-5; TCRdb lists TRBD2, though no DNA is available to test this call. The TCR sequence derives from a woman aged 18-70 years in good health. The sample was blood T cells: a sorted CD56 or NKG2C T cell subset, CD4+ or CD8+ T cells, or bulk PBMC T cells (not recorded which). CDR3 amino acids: CSAAGLPQETQYF.